The following is a T cell receptor (beta chain) sequence with its context. The antigen this receptor binds is unknown. There are no base qualities to consult, and no much larger clone falls within one base. The record originates from a study of control samples from healthy donors and cancer patients (TCRdb year 2020). Inclusive of the bounding cysteine and phenylalanine, the CDR3 is 12 residues long. The entry retains the CDR3 DNA only, 36 bases that are in frame from base 1. CDR1 LGHNT and CDR2 FRNRAP are derived from the germline V gene. V and J are truncated by 2 bases and 7 bases respectively, leaving an intervening sequence of 6 bases. Library preparation used the immunoSEQ multiplex PCR assay. The clones in this table, taken by TCRdb from immuneACCESS, are in-frame only. Not every clone is retained; where verified, under half of the shortfall comes from an unresolved V gene, and the cause of the rest is unknown. The sample has about 140,000 clones on record, about nine tenths of them singletons. The ten largest clones capture 4.9% of the sample.

The sequenced sample consisted of blood. This receptor was taken from a man aged 25 to 40 in good health. This receptor chain uses TRBV12-5 and TRBJ2-1, with no confidently assigned D gene. CDR3 loop: CASGLHGNEQFF. The DNA sequence follows: TGTGCTAGTGGTTTGCACGGGAATGAGCAGTTCTTC. Here the CDR3 is joined to the reference TRBV12-5 and TRBJ2-1 genes, and the full variable domain is: DARVTQTPRHKVTEMGQEVTMRCQPILGHNTVFWYRQTMMQGLELLAYFRNRAPLDDSGMPKDRFSAEMPDATLATLKIQPSEPRDSAVYFCASGLHGNEQFFGPGTRLTVL.